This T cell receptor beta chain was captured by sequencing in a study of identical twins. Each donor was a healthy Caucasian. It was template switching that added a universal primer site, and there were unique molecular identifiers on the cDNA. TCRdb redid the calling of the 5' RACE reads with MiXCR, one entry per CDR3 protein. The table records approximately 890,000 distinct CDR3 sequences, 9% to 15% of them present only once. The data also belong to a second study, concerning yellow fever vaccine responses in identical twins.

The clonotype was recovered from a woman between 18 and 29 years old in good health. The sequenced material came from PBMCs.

The CDR3 loop reads CASTGRGSTEAFF. The CDR3, as DNA: TGTGCCAGCACGGGAAGGGGTTCAACTGAAGCTTTCTTT. The chain joins TRBV27 to TRBJ1-1; D is possibly TRBD1 (5 bases). With 7 bases removed from V and 5 bases from J, the gap between germline ends came to 14 bases. CDR3 length: 13 residues. Germline-derived CDR1 and CDR2 are MNHEY and SMNVEV (reference sequence).